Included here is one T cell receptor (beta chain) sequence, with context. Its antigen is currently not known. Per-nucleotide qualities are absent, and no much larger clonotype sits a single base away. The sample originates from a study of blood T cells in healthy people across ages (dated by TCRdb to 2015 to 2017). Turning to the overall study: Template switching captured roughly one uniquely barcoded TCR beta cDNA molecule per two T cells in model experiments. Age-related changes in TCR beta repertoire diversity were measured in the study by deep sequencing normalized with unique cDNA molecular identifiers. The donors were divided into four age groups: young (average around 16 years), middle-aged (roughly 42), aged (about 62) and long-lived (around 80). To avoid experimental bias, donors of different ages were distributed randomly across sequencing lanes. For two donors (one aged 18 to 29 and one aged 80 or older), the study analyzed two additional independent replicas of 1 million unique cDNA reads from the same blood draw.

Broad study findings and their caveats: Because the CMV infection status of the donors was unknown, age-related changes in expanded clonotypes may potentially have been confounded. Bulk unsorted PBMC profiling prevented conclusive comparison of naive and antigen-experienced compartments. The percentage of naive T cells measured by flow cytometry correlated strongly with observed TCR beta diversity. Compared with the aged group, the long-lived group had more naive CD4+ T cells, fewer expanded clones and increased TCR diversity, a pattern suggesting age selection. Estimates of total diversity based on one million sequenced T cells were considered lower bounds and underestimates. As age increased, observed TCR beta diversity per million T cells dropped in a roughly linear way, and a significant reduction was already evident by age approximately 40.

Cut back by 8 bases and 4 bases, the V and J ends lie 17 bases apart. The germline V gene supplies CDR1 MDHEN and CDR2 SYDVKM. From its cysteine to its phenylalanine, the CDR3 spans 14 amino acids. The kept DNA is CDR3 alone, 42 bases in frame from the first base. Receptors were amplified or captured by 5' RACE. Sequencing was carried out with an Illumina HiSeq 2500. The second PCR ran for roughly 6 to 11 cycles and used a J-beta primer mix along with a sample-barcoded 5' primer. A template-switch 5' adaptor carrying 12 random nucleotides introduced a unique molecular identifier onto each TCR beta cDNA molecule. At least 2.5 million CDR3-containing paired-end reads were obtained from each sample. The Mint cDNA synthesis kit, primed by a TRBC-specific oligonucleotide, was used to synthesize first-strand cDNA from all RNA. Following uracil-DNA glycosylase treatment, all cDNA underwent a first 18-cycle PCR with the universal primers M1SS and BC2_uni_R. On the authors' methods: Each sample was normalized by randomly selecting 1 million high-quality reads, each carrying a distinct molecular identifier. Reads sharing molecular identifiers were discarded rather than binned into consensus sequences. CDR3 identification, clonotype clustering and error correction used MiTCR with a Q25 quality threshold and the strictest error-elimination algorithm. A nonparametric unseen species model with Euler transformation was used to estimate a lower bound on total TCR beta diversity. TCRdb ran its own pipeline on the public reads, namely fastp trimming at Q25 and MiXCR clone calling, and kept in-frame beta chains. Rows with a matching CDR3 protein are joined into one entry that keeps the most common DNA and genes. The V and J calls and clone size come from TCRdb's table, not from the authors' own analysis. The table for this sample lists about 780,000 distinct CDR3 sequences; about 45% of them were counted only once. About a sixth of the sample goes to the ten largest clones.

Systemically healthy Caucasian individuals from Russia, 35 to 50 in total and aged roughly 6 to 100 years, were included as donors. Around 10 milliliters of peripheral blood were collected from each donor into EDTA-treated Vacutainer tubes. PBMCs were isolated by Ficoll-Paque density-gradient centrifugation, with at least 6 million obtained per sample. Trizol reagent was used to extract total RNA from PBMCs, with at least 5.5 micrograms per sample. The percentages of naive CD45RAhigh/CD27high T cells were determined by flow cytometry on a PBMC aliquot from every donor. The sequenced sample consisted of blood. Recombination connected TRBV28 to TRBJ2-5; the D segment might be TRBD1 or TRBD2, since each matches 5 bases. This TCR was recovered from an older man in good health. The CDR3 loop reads CASGAAGNRETQYF. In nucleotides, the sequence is TGTGCCAGCGGGGCCGCCGGGAACCGAGAGACCCAGTACTTC.